One and the same sample provided the 12 T cell receptor beta chains below, sequenced in a study of T cells in Graves' hyperthyroidism and ophthalmopathy. Amplified TCR beta CDR3 regions came from RNA transcripts. HTBI primers drove first-round RT-PCR of the TCR CDR3. MiXCR, run by TCRdb on the multiplex PCR reads, gives a single entry per CDR3 protein. This sample has approximately 720,000 distinct CDR3 sequences, with approximately 19% found just once. The material sequenced was blood. Receptors were obtained from a woman between 45 and 65 years old with Graves' hyperthyroidism that later progressed to Graves' ophthalmopathy.

Remarks on this clonotype: One end of the junction does not line up with germline, which may come from a read error. This rearrangement joins TRBV5-1 to TRBJ1-5, with a weak D call TRBD1 (5 bases). Germline lookup yields CDR1 SGHRS and CDR2 YFSETQ. The CDR3 length is 15 residues. The DNA for the CDR3 is TGCGCCAGCAGATTGGGGACGGATAGCAATCAGCCCCAGCATTTT. Residues: CASRLGTDSNQPQHF.

V usage is TRBV9 and J usage is TRBJ2-3; possibly TRBD2 for D (6 bases). The germline V gene encodes CDR1 SGDLS and CDR2 YYNGEE. The CDR3 has 16 amino acids. Trimming cost V 0 bases and J 0 bases, with 11 bases left between them. The CDR3 sequence: CASSVGGGESTDTQYF. CDR3 nucleotide sequence: TGTGCCAGCAGCGTAGGGGGAGGAGAGAGCACAGATACGCAGTATTTT.

The chain combines TRBV3-1 with TRBJ2-1; either TRBD1 or TRBD2 may fit D (5 bases each). V was pared by 4 bases and J by 6 bases, with 13 bases between. The V gene's germline CDR1 is LGHDT and CDR2 YNNKEL (reference sequence). The CDR3 has 14 residues. The CDR3 region is CASSPRPGGNEQFF. The CDR3 nucleotides read TGTGCCAGCAGCCCACGTCCTGGGGGCAATGAGCAGTTCTTC.

This clonotype was seen repeatedly, ten times or more. The chain uses TRBV6-1 and TRBJ2-7; 9 bases map to TRBD1. The CDR3 spans 13 residues. V shed 3 bases and J 4 bases; nucleotides not matched to a gene: 1. Germline V gene lookup returns CDR1 MNHNS and CDR2 SASEGT. CDR3 in DNA: TGTGCCAGCAGTGAGGACAGGGGTTACGAGCAGTACTTC. It is translated as CASSEDRGYEQYF.

This clonotype was seen many times. As DNA, the CDR3 is TGTGCCAGCAGCCCTTCCGGGACATTCTACGAGCAGTACTTC. This codes for CASSPSGTFYEQYF. V is TRBV3-1 and J is TRBJ2-7, with a tentative D call TRBD1 (6 bases). This CDR3 spans 14 amino acids. Germline V gene data show CDR1 as LGHDT and CDR2 as YNNKEL (reference sequence). Trimming left V 4 bases short and J 3 bases short, with 13 bases between.

This clonotype has more than one count but fewer than ten. The chain links TRBV5-1 to TRBJ1-2; 7 bases map to TRBD1. V shed 0 bases and J 5 bases; nucleotides not matched to a gene: 10. Germline V gene sequence: CDR1 SGHRS, CDR2 YFSETQ. The CDR3 is made up of 16 amino acids. CDR3 sequence reads: CASSLEGTELSYGYTF. The CDR3 DNA follows: TGCGCCAGCAGCTTGGAAGGGACAGAGCTTTCTTATGGCTACACCTTC.

The J gene is TRBJ2-7, the V gene TRBV3-1; no firm D call. In germline, CDR1 is LGHDT, CDR2 YNNKEL (reference sequence). V was clipped by 0 bases and J by 2 bases, with 11 bases between them. This CDR3 contains 15 residues. The CDR3 reads CASSQDPGNPYEQYF. The DNA for the CDR3 is TGTGCCAGCAGCCAAGATCCTGGGAACCCCTACGAGCAGTACTTC.

About this clonotype itself: At one of its ends the junction is not consistent with the germline gene, which may arise from a read error. V gene TRBV6-9 combines with J gene TRBJ1-3, with D possibly TRBD1 on 5 matching bases. CDR1 MNHGY and CDR2 SVAAGI come from the germline V gene. This CDR3 has 17 residues. The CDR3 sequence is CASSSTNTQGSENTIYF. Written as DNA, the CDR3 is TGTGCCAGCAGTTCTACAAATACTCAGGGTTCTGAAAACACCATATATTTT.

The sample holds many counts of this clonotype. V is TRBV7-8 and J is TRBJ1-2, with 12 bases fitting TRBD1. Looked up from germline, CDR1 is SGHVS and CDR2 is FQNEAQ. This CDR3 spans 16 amino acids. The V gene end was trimmed by 5 bases and the J gene end by 6 bases; junction bases not matched to a gene: 10. The CDR3 DNA reads as TGTGCCAGCAGCGCATTGCCGGGACAGGGGGCGCATGGCTACACCTTC. Its translation: CASSALPGQGAHGYTF.

This clonotype was recorded at least ten times. The rearrangement joins TRBV7-9 to TRBJ1-1; possibly TRBD1 for D (5 bases). The germline gives CDR1 SEHNR, CDR2 FQNEAQ (reference sequence). With 5 bases removed from V and 4 bases from J, the gap between germline ends came to 17 bases. The CDR3 is made up of 15 amino acids. In DNA form, the CDR3 reads TGTGCCAGCAGCCCAGAAGGTTGGGGCGCCACTGAAGCTTTCTTT. It specifies CASSPEGWGATEAFF.

This clonotype was seen only a few times. The rearrangement joins TRBV27 to TRBJ1-2, with 8 positions matching TRBD1. Losses at the gene ends were 4 bases for V and 4 bases for J; bases not matched to a gene: 8. This CDR3 contains 15 residues. In germline, CDR1 is MNHEY, CDR2 SMNVEV (reference sequence). The CDR3, as DNA: TGTGCCAGCAGTTACGGACAGGGAAATAGCTATGGCTACACCTTC. This gives the protein CASSYGQGNSYGYTF.

The chain employs TRBV18 and TRBJ2-2; 9 nucleotides agree with TRBD1. V was clipped by 5 bases and J by 3 bases; unmatched bases: 7. The CDR3 length is 16 residues. Germline V lookup: CDR1 KGHSH, CDR2 LQKENI. CDR3 loop: CASSSRDREYTGELFF. CDR3 bases: TGTGCCAGCTCAAGCCGGGACAGGGAATACACCGGGGAGCTGTTTTTT.